Sequencing of this T cell receptor (beta chain) was carried out in a study of spatial heterogeneity in lung cancer. TCRdb re-called the 5' RACE reads with MiXCR, one entry per CDR3 protein. The sample yields some 11,000 distinct CDR3 sequences, roughly 5.2% seen once. General study findings and limits: The study found that expanded intratumoral alpha and beta TCR counts tracked tumor mutation counts.

The CDR3 extends over 15 amino acids. CDR1 is SGHTA, CDR2 FQGTGA, per germline. V lost 5 bases and J lost 1; bases outside the gene matches: 7. As concerns this clonotype: Its target is unknown. This beta chain is a stray read from a library made for alpha chains; its abundance is not meaningful.

Time point in this sample: sample taken at primary tumor resection. Material for sequencing was whole RNA from tumor, nontumor lung or frozen PBMC, left unsorted. The chain has TRBV7-3 and TRBJ2-7, with 8 bases matching TRBD2. Sequences were derived from lung tumor tissue, sampled at surgery. The source is a male donor with early-stage non-small cell lung cancer. DNA of the CDR3: TGTGCCAGCAGCCCGGGACTAGTCCCGTCCTACGAGCAGTACTTC. It is translated as CASSPGLVPSYEQYF.